This paragraph reports one T cell receptor beta chain. No antigen is known for it. Additional DNA sequences in this sample encode the identical CDR3. The CDR3 covers 14 residues. CDR1 GTSNPN and CDR2 SVGIG come from the germline V gene (reference sequence). V gave up 4 bases and J gave up 3 bases, with 16 bases separating them. Donors were ostensibly healthy at sampling, although undocumented immune exposures were probable. These data originate in a study of cytomegalovirus exposure and HLA in healthy donors. Study results and limitations: The authors assumed roughly uniform sequencing depth across donors for presence/absence analyses.

The PCR employed 60 Vbeta primers together with 13 Jbeta primers. Original analysis: A follow-up analysis tallied 60 million to 85 million unique TCR beta chains, roughly 11 million shared. Sequenced by immunoSEQ multiplex PCR; TCRdb stores in-frame clones only, minus some. V, J and clone size derive from that table, while D and trimming were established from the DNA sequence. The data contain about 91,000 clones, 85% to 90% of them singletons. The genes are TRBV30 and TRBJ2-7; perhaps TRBD1 as D (6 bases). Sequencing was carried out using PBMCs. The clonotype originates from a man younger than 35 in good health and CMV-seronegative. The CDR3 sequence is CAWTPGVLFYEQYF. CDR3 nucleotides: TGTGCCTGGACCCCAGGGGTCCTTTTCTACGAGCAGTACTTC.